Detailed here is one T cell receptor beta chain. The V gene lost 0 bases and the J gene lost 2 bases, with 11 bases spanning the gap. This CDR3 contains 15 residues. Germline CDR1 and CDR2: LGHNT and FRNRAP. This sample was taken from a study of early T cells in non-severe SARS-CoV-2 infection. Researchers attached unique molecular identifiers to individual cDNA molecules. One entry per CDR3 protein, called by TCRdb with MiXCR from the 5' RACE reads. The data contain 86,000 or so distinct CDR3 sequences, roughly 6% of them singletons. Sequenced input: whole blood. The receptor was isolated from an adult who was a healthcare worker with PCR-confirmed SARS-CoV-2 infection or an uninfected control (not recorded which). This chain joins TRBV12-5 and TRBJ2-7; D call uncertain. CDR3: CASGLVRHGPYEQYF. For the CDR3, the DNA is TGTGCTAGTGGTTTGGTACGGCACGGCCCCTACGAGCAGTACTTC.